A single sample gave rise to the 30 T cell receptor beta chains below, sequenced in a study of blood T cell repertoires in COVID-19. The protocol was immunoSEQ multiplex PCR, while the TCRdb copy is restricted to in-frame clones and leaves out a portion. The table includes roughly 520,000 clones, 70% to 90% detected once. Sample: PBMCs or T cells enriched from blood (not recorded which). These receptors were obtained from a woman aged 40 to 50 who had recovered from COVID-19.

This rearrangement joins TRBV18 to TRBJ2-7; D perhaps matches TRBD1 (5 bases). Trimming took 5 bases from V and 0 from J, leaving 11 bases between them. Germline V CDR1 and CDR2: KGHSH, LQKENI. The CDR3 extends over 14 amino acids. CDR3 sequence reads: CASSSGQSSYEQYF. CDR3 coding DNA: TGTGCCAGCTCATCAGGGCAAAGCTCCTACGAGCAGTACTTC.

The V call is TRBV4-3, the J call TRBJ1-1; D remains ambiguous. The ends were cut back, 3 bases at V and 2 bases at J, with 13 bases in the middle. This CDR3 has 15 residues. Germline CDR1 LGHNA, CDR2 YSLEER. DNA for the CDR3: TGCGCCAGCAGCCATGATCTCATGGGCAACACTGAAGCTTTCTTT. It codes for CASSHDLMGNTEAFF.

J is TRBJ2-7 and V is TRBV2; TRBD2 aligns across 15 bases. V lost 7 bases and J lost 0; bases outside the gene matches: 10. The CDR3 has 18 residues. CDR1 is SNHLY and CDR2 is FYNNEI in the germline V gene. DNA for the CDR3: TGTGCCAGCACCTCCGGGACTAGCGGGAGGCCGAGCTCCTACGAGCAGTACTTC. Amino acids: CASTSGTSGRPSSYEQYF.

The rearrangement links TRBV7-8 to TRBJ1-6; 9 bases fit TRBD1. Germline CDR1 is SGHVS and CDR2 is FQNEAQ. The CDR3 loop spans 16 amino acids. Losses at the gene ends were 4 bases for V and 7 bases for J; bases not matched to a gene: 8. The CDR3 region is CASSSTGTGSNSPLHF. CDR3 sequence (DNA): TGTGCCAGCAGCTCTACCGGGACAGGGAGCAATTCACCCCTCCACTTT.

About this clone: This CDR3 is also generated by other DNA sequences in the sample. CDR3 amino acids: CASSPDSLPYEQYF. The CDR3 DNA sequence: TGTGCCAGCAGCCCAGACTCCCTTCCCTACGAGCAGTACTTC. The chain recombines TRBV9 with TRBJ2-7; D is uncertain. There are 14 residues in the CDR3. V lost 4 bases and J 2 bases, leaving 13 bases between the germline ends. Germline V lookup: CDR1 SGDLS, CDR2 YYNGEE. The full variable domain, in which reference TRBV9 and TRBJ2-7 provide the parts outside the CDR3, is DSGVTQTPKHLITATGQRVTLRCSPRSGDLSVYWYQQSLDQGLQFLIQYYNGEERAKGNILERFSAQQFPDLHSELNLSSLELGDSALYFCASSPDSLPYEQYFGPGTRLTVT.

This chain links TRBV4-1 with TRBJ2-1; 9 nucleotides agree with TRBD1. The CDR3 totals 14 residues. The V gene end was trimmed by 1 base and the J gene end by 7 bases; junction bases not matched to a gene: 2. Germline CDR1 and CDR2: MGHRA and YSYEKL. The DNA for the CDR3 is TGCGCCAGCAGCCAAGGGACAGGGGAAAATGAGCAGTTCTTC. As protein: CASSQGTGENEQFF.

The rearrangement links TRBV30 to TRBJ2-1; possible D gene TRBD2, 5 bases. The CDR3 sequence is 11 residues long. Germline CDR1 and CDR2: GTSNPN and SVGIG (reference sequence). Trimming removed 4 bases at V and 8 bases at J, with 9 bases between. In DNA, the CDR3 is TGTGCCTGGACTAGCTGGGATGAGCAGTTCTTC. Amino acid sequence: CAWTSWDEQFF. Supplemented by reference TRBV30 and TRBJ2-1, the full variable domain reads SQTIHQWPATLVQPVGSPLSLECTVEGTSNPNLYWYRQAAGRGLQLLFYSVGIGQISSEVPQNLSASRPQDRQFILSSKKLLLSDSGFYLCAWTSWDEQFFGPGTRLTVL.

This chain uses TRBV4-1 with TRBJ2-7; perhaps TRBD2 as D (5 bases). The ends were cut back, 6 bases at V and 3 bases at J, with 12 bases in the middle. This CDR3 is 13 amino acids long. In germline, CDR1 is MGHRA, CDR2 YSYEKL. The CDR3 sequence: CASRPARGYEQYF. The DNA for the CDR3 is TGCGCCAGCAGGCCGGCCCGGGGCTACGAGCAGTACTTC.

V usage is TRBV19 and J usage is TRBJ1-6; possibly TRBD1 for D (6 bases). This CDR3 spans 15 amino acids. Germline V lookup: CDR1 LNHDA, CDR2 SQIVND (reference sequence). Trimming removed 7 bases from V and 5 bases from J, with 15 bases in between. CDR3 residues: CASTRSGGDNSPLHF. CDR3 nucleotides: TGTGCCAGTACCCGGAGCGGGGGCGATAATTCACCCCTCCACTTT.

Only one count was recorded for this clone. The CDR3 nucleotides read TGTGCCAGCTCACGGGGTCGAAATCGTCAGCCCCAGCATTTT. This encodes CASSRGRNRQPQHF. The J gene is TRBJ1-5, the V gene TRBV28; no clear D gene. Trimming pared 8 bases from V and 6 bases from J, leaving 17 bases between. Germline lookup yields CDR1 MDHEN and CDR2 SYDVKM. The CDR3 is 14 amino acids.

This clone was seen a few times. The chain employs TRBV7-9 and TRBJ2-1; tentative D call: TRBD2 (6 bases). From germline, CDR1 is SEHNR and CDR2 FQNEAQ (reference sequence). CDR3 length equals 15 residues. Trimming shortened V by 6 bases and J by 4 bases, and 16 bases separated the two germline ends. CDR3 sequence reads: CASSHASGYYNEQFF. CDR3 sequence (DNA): TGTGCCAGCAGTCATGCAAGCGGGTATTACAATGAGCAGTTCTTC.

J is TRBJ1-2 and V is TRBV10-3; 7 positions match TRBD1. Looked up from germline, CDR1 is ENHRY and CDR2 is SYGVKD. The trim removed 3 bases at V and 4 bases at J, leaving 8 bases unmatched. This CDR3 is 15 amino acids long. Written as DNA, the CDR3 is TGTGCCATCAGTGATACAGGGGCGAGGACCTATGGCTACACCTTC. It encodes CAISDTGARTYGYTF.

This rearrangement joins TRBV6-5 to TRBJ2-5, with TRBD1 as a possible D gene (5 bases). Germline V gives CDR1 MNHEY, CDR2 SVGAGI. CDR3 length equals 15 residues. Trimming removed 7 bases from V and 5 bases from J, with 20 bases in between. As DNA, the CDR3 is TGTGCCAGCATGGATATTGACAGAATACGGGAGACCCAGTACTTC. As protein: CASMDIDRIRETQYF.

The V call is TRBV18, the J call TRBJ1-2; D uncertain. This CDR3 spans 14 amino acids. The V end lost 3 bases, the J end lost 0 bases, and 8 bases lay between the germline ends. The germline CDR1 and CDR2 sequences are KGHSH and LQKENI. This CDR3 is CASSPPSANYGYTF. CDR3 nucleotide sequence: TGTGCCAGCTCACCCCCTTCGGCTAACTATGGCTACACCTTC.

This chain joins TRBV12-3 or TRBV12-4 and TRBJ2-7; a possible D gene is TRBD1 (6 bases). This CDR3 contains 13 residues. V was clipped by 3 bases and J by 3 bases, with 9 bases between them. The CDR3 sequence: CASSFGQLYEQYF. In DNA form, the CDR3 reads TGTGCCAGCAGTTTCGGACAGCTCTACGAGCAGTACTTC.

The gene calls are TRBV4-2 and TRBJ1-2; TRBD1 matches at 7 bases. Looked up from germline, CDR1 is LGHNA and CDR2 is YNFKEQ. V lost 4 bases to trimming and J lost 4 bases; unmatched junction nucleotides: 15. The CDR3 totals 17 residues. Here the CDR3 reads CASSPPGRDSVIYGYTF. The CDR3 coding sequence is TGTGCCAGCAGCCCTCCTGGTCGGGACAGCGTGATCTATGGCTACACCTTC.

The V and J genes are TRBV6-2 or TRBV6-3 and TRBJ1-5; D is possibly TRBD1 (5 bases). Per the germline V gene, CDR1 is MNHEY and CDR2 is SVGEGT. Trimming pared 4 bases from V and 0 bases from J, leaving 16 bases between. The CDR3 is made up of 17 amino acids. CDR3 protein: CASSSLETEYSNQPQHF. DNA for the CDR3: TGTGCCAGCAGTTCCCTCGAGACAGAGTATAGCAATCAGCCCCAGCATTTT.

The chain recombines TRBV11-2 with TRBJ2-7, with D possibly being TRBD1 (6 bases). The V gene's germline CDR1 is SGHAT and CDR2 FQNNGV. CDR3 length: 13 amino acids. V lost 0 bases and J 9 bases, leaving 12 bases between the germline ends. The CDR3 coding sequence is TGTGCCAGCAGCTTAGATGGGGGCGGAGGGCAGTACTTC. Translating it yields CASSLDGGGGQYF. Based on the CDR3 plus reference TRBV11-2 and TRBJ2-7, the full variable domain is EAGVAQSPRYKIIEKRQSVAFWCNPISGHATLYWYQQILGQGPKLLIQFQNNGVVDDSQLPKDRFSAERLKGVDSTLKIQPAKLEDSAVYLCASSLDGGGGQYFGPGTRLTVT.

For the CDR3, the DNA is TGCGCCAGCAGCTTGGTGGGACAGGGGATAAACTATGGCTACACCTTC. It encodes CASSLVGQGINYGYTF. This chain links TRBV5-1 with TRBJ1-2; 10 bases are a match to TRBD1. Germline V gene sequence: CDR1 SGHRS, CDR2 YFSETQ. The CDR3 sequence is 16 residues long. V gave up 0 bases and J gave up 2 bases; unmatched junction bases: 4.

The CDR3 spells CASSGGRERGDTQYF. The CDR3 bases are TGTGCCAGCAGCGGGGGACGGGAGCGGGGAGATACGCAGTATTTT. The rearrangement uses TRBV6-5 and TRBJ2-3; TRBD2 matches at 7 bases. V was clipped by 6 bases and J by 5 bases; unmatched bases: 11. Germline V gene data show CDR1 as MNHEY and CDR2 as SVGAGI. This CDR3 contains 15 residues.

The chain is built from TRBV6-2 or TRBV6-3 and TRBJ1-6; no definite D call. Germline V gene lookup returns CDR1 MNHEY and CDR2 SVGEGT. V shed 2 bases and J shed 10 bases, with 9 bases lying between them. The length of the CDR3 is 13 residues. CDR3 coding DNA: TGTGCCAGCAGTTACGGGCAGAGATCACCCCTCCACTTT. It is translated as CASSYGQRSPLHF.

This clone has a count of ten or more. The V and J genes are TRBV6-2 or TRBV6-3 and TRBJ1-6, with 7 nucleotides matching TRBD1. V trimming: 4 bases; J trimming: 9 bases; junction bases outside the gene matches: 12. The CDR3 totals 16 residues. Germline CDR1 is MNHEY and CDR2 is SVGEGT. The CDR3 loop is CASSSPTGERPSPLHF. The CDR3, as DNA: TGTGCCAGCAGTTCTCCTACAGGGGAGAGGCCTTCACCCCTCCACTTT.

The J gene is TRBJ1-3, the V gene TRBV30, with a possible D match to TRBD1 (5 bases). Germline CDR1 GTSNPN, CDR2 SVGIG (reference sequence). The CDR3 covers 14 residues. The V gene lost 1 base and the J gene lost 2 bases, with 9 bases spanning the gap. The CDR3 here is CAWSASGAGNTIYF. In DNA form, the CDR3 reads TGTGCCTGGAGTGCCTCGGGGGCTGGAAACACCATATATTTT.

Only one count was recorded for this clone. CDR3 sequence (DNA): TGCGCCAGCAGCTTGGTTGGGCAGGATGGCTACACCTTC. It yields the protein CASSLVGQDGYTF. The chain employs TRBV5-1 and TRBJ1-2; no firm D call. The germline gives CDR1 SGHRS, CDR2 YFSETQ. Trimming took off 0 bases at V and 6 bases at J, with 9 bases between the two ends. This CDR3 comprises 13 residues.

This chain links TRBV4-3 with TRBJ2-7, with D possibly being TRBD2 (6 bases). CDR1 and CDR2 (germline): LGHNA, YSLEER. V shed 8 bases and J shed 3 bases, with 8 bases lying between them. The CDR3 runs 11 residues. The CDR3 loop is CASVGGYEQYF. CDR3 DNA: TGCGCCAGCGTGGGAGGCTACGAGCAGTACTTC.

V gene TRBV5-1 combines with J gene TRBJ1-2; the D gene is possibly TRBD1 (6 bases). CDR1 SGHRS and CDR2 YFSETQ come from the germline V gene. This CDR3 region has 15 residues. Trimming removed 0 bases at V and 2 bases at J, with 11 bases between. The DNA for the CDR3 is TGCGCCAGCAGCTTGGCGGCAGGGGAAAACTATGGCTACACCTTC. Translation gives CASSLAAGENYGYTF.

The chain links TRBV30 to TRBJ2-2; 8 nucleotides align to TRBD2. The CDR3 covers 17 residues. J gave up 0 bases and V 2 bases, and 8 bases lay outside the gene matches. Per the germline V gene, CDR1 is GTSNPN and CDR2 is SVGIG (reference sequence). CDR3 in amino acids: CAWSRVAGSANTGELFF. The CDR3, as DNA: TGTGCCTGGAGTCGAGTAGCGGGAAGCGCGAACACCGGGGAGCTGTTTTTT. The full variable domain, completed using reference TRBV30 and TRBJ2-2, is SQTIHQWPATLVQPVGSPLSLECTVEGTSNPNLYWYRQAAGRGLQLLFYSVGIGQISSEVPQNLSASRPQDRQFILSSKKLLLSDSGFYLCAWSRVAGSANTGELFFGEGSRLTVL.

The V and J genes are TRBV25-1 and TRBJ2-3; 8 bases match TRBD1. Losses at the gene ends were 3 bases for V and 4 bases for J; bases not matched to a gene: 9. The CDR3 runs 16 residues. CDR1 MGHDK and CDR2 SYGVNS come from the germline V gene. The CDR3 here is CASSDVGRGLADTQYF. The CDR3 DNA reads as TGTGCCAGCAGTGATGTCGGCAGGGGGCTTGCAGATACGCAGTATTTT.

Concerning this clone itself: Other DNA sequences of this sample code for an identical CDR3. The CDR3 DNA is TGTGCCAGCAGCTGGGGACAGAACACTGAAGCTTTCTTT. Its protein is CASSWGQNTEAFF. V and J are TRBV6-5 and TRBJ1-1; possible D gene TRBD1, 6 bases. This CDR3 has 13 amino acids. Germline-derived CDR1 and CDR2 are MNHEY and SVGAGI. V gave up 6 bases and J gave up 1 base, with 9 bases separating them.

The chain uses TRBV7-7 and TRBJ2-1; TRBD2 is a possible D gene (5 bases). The V end lost 4 bases, the J end lost 6 bases, and 16 bases lay between the germline ends. The CDR3 has 15 residues. Germline lookup yields CDR1 SSHAT and CDR2 FNYEAQ (reference sequence). For the CDR3, the DNA is TGTGCCAGCAGCTCTAGCCCGTGGCCTTCCAATGAGCAGTTCTTC. Amino acids: CASSSSPWPSNEQFF.